The 17 T cell receptor beta chains listed next were all sequenced from one sample in a study of PD-L1 blockade in urothelial cancer. Time point described: peripheral blood 6 weeks after treatment start. Data came from immunoSEQ multiplex PCR; TCRdb stores just in-frame clones and leaves some out. Among 40,000 to 50,000 clones, about four fifths were seen once, and the ten largest hold about 13%. The sequences come from PBMCs, collected around atezolizumab (anti-PD-L1) treatment. Source of these receptors: a man in his sixties with urothelial cancer.

V gene TRBV2 combines with J gene TRBJ2-3; 8 bases fit TRBD2. This CDR3 spans 15 amino acids. Germline V gene sequence: CDR1 SNHLY, CDR2 FYNNEI. V shed 1 base and J 2 bases; nucleotides not matched to a gene: 2. CDR3 sequence reads: CASSEGRGATDTQYF. The CDR3 bases are TGTGCCAGCAGTGAAGGGCGGGGGGCCACAGATACGCAGTATTTT.

Here the CDR3 DNA reads TGTGCCAGCGTCCTCTCCAGCACAGATACGCAGTATTTT. It yields the protein CASVLSSTDTQYF. This chain connects TRBV5-5 to TRBJ2-3; D not resolved. The CDR3 loop spans 13 amino acids. The V gene's germline CDR1 is SGHKS and CDR2 YYEKEE (reference sequence). Trimming pared 7 bases from V and 0 bases from J, leaving 9 bases between. The whole variable domain, filled in from reference TRBV5-5 and TRBJ2-3, reads DAGVTQSPTHLIKTRGQQVTLRCSPISGHKSVSWYQQVLGQGPQFIFQYYEKEERGRGNFPDRFSARQFPNYSSELNVNALLLGDSALYLCASVLSSTDTQYFGPGTRLTVL.

This chain connects TRBV6-1 to TRBJ1-5, with 7 bases matching TRBD1. The length of the CDR3 is 15 residues. Germline loops: CDR1 MNHNS, CDR2 SASEGT. V trimming: 8 bases; J trimming: 2 bases; junction bases outside the gene matches: 9. The CDR3 region is CASVEQGYGNQPQHF. Written as DNA, the CDR3 is TGTGCCAGCGTTGAACAGGGGTATGGCAATCAGCCCCAGCATTTT.

The rearrangement links TRBV5-5 to TRBJ2-7, with D perhaps matching TRBD1 (5 bases). In germline, CDR1 is SGHKS, CDR2 YYEKEE (reference sequence). The CDR3 loop spans 15 amino acids. Trimming took 4 bases from V and 2 from J, leaving 16 bases between them. The CDR3 is CASSLSPTVTYEQYF. CDR3 DNA sequence: TGTGCCAGCAGCCTATCACCGACAGTTACCTACGAGCAGTACTTC.

The chain carries TRBV6-6 and TRBJ1-4; TRBD1 matches at 9 bases. With 8 bases clipped from V and 8 bases from J, the junction kept 6 bases outside the gene matches. The germline V gene encodes CDR1 MNHNY and CDR2 SVGAGI (reference sequence). The CDR3 length is 13 residues. The CDR3 reads CASVDRGKEKLFF. In nucleotides, the CDR3 is TGTGCCAGCGTGGACAGGGGAAAGGAAAAACTGTTTTTT.

The V and J genes are TRBV7-6 and TRBJ2-1; TRBD2 agrees at 10 bases. V trimming: 5 bases; J trimming: 0 bases; junction bases outside the gene matches: 1. Germline CDR1 and CDR2: SGHVS and FNYEAQ. The CDR3 consists of 15 residues. DNA for the CDR3: TGTGCCAGCAGCACTAGCGGGGCCTCCTACAATGAGCAGTTCTTC. Amino acid sequence: CASSTSGASYNEQFF.

J is TRBJ2-3 and V is TRBV28; 9 bases align to TRBD2. Trimming took 7 bases from V and 4 from J; bases not matched to a gene: 12. Germline loops: CDR1 MDHEN, CDR2 SYDVKM. This CDR3 region has 16 residues. The CDR3 region is CASNLAAGGIADTQYF. CDR3 sequence (DNA): TGTGCCAGCAATCTAGCGGCGGGGGGGATAGCAGATACGCAGTATTTT.

The chain carries TRBV10-1 and TRBJ1-5; D is unresolved. The ends were cut back, 3 bases at V and 4 bases at J, with 4 bases in the middle. This CDR3 contains 12 residues. CDR1 is WNHNN, CDR2 SYGVQD, per germline (reference sequence). The CDR3 DNA reads as TGCGCCAGCAGTGACGGGAATCAGCCCCAGCATTTT. As protein: CASSDGNQPQHF.

V usage is TRBV29-1 and J usage is TRBJ2-4; no definite D call. The V and J ends lost 6 bases and 0 bases respectively, with 3 bases between them. Germline CDR1 and CDR2: SQVTM and ANQGSEA. This CDR3 spans 11 amino acids. The CDR3 DNA reads TGCAGCGTCTTAGCCAAAAACATTCAGTACTTC. It translates to CSVLAKNIQYF.

The V and J genes are TRBV28 and TRBJ1-1, with D tentatively TRBD1 (6 bases). CDR1 is MDHEN, CDR2 SYDVKM, per germline. The CDR3 sequence is 15 residues long. Trimming pared 2 bases from V and 6 bases from J, leaving 16 bases between. CDR3 in DNA: TGTGCCAGCAGTTTACGGGCAGGGGTAGTCGCTGAAGCTTTCTTT. Translation: CASSLRAGVVAEAFF.

CDR3: CASSPLAGILQETQYF. CDR3 coding DNA: TGTGCCAGCAGCCCGCTAGCGGGAATACTCCAAGAGACCCAGTACTTC. The chain recombines TRBV5-4 with TRBJ2-5; 9 bases align to TRBD2. The J segment lost 1 base and the V segment lost 4 bases, leaving 8 bases of the junction unmatched. There are 16 residues in the CDR3. The germline V gene encodes CDR1 SGHNT and CDR2 YYREEE (reference sequence).

Only one count was recorded for this clone. The chain combines TRBV28 with TRBJ2-3; 11 bases match TRBD2. The CDR3 extends over 20 amino acids. Germline-derived CDR1 and CDR2 are MDHEN and SYDVKM. With V trimmed by 5 bases and J by 0 bases, 16 bases remained unmatched. DNA for the CDR3: TGTGCCAGCAGTCCGCTCCTTACTAGCGGGAGTTTCTCAAGCACAGATACGCAGTATTTT. The encoded protein is CASSPLLTSGSFSSTDTQYF.

V usage is TRBV28 and J usage is TRBJ1-5, with 9 bases identical to TRBD1. This CDR3 is 15 amino acids long. Germline V gene lookup returns CDR1 MDHEN and CDR2 SYDVKM. The junction had 3 bases not matched to a gene; V was cut back by 5 bases and J by 1 base. CDR3 sequence: CASSEQGASNQPQHF. In DNA, the CDR3 is TGTGCCAGCAGTGAACAGGGGGCCAGCAATCAGCCCCAGCATTTT.

The V and J genes are TRBV6-1 and TRBJ1-5, with 7 bases matching TRBD1. Germline assignment: CDR1 MNHNS and CDR2 SASEGT. The length of the CDR3 is 14 residues. Unmatched junction bases numbered 10, after V lost 10 bases and J lost 4 bases. CDR3 nucleotide sequence: TGTGCCATTCCCGGACAGGTGTGGAATCAGCCCCAGCATTTT. This encodes CAIPGQVWNQPQHF.

The chain joins TRBV30 to TRBJ2-7; D may be TRBD1 (5 bases). Trimming took 0 bases from V and 5 from J, leaving 14 bases between them. There are 14 residues in the CDR3. CDR1 and CDR2 (germline): GTSNPN, SVGIG (reference sequence). CDR3 in DNA: TGTGCCTGGAGTGTTTCAGGGCCCCCCAACGAGCAGTACTTC. This translates into CAWSVSGPPNEQYF.

This rearrangement joins TRBV5-4 to TRBJ1-1; D is undetermined. CDR3 size: 14 residues. Trimming removed 3 bases from V and 1 base from J, with 10 bases in between. Germline V gene lookup returns CDR1 SGHNT and CDR2 YYREEE (reference sequence). CDR3 sequence: CASSSPGANTEAFF. CDR3 in DNA: TGTGCCAGCAGCTCCCCGGGAGCGAACACTGAAGCTTTCTTT.

This clone was seen only once. The rearrangement uses TRBV30 and TRBJ2-7; 7 bases are shared with TRBD2. Trimming removed 2 bases from V and 2 bases from J; junction bases left unmatched: 0. This CDR3 has 12 residues. CDR1 and CDR2 (germline): GTSNPN, SVGIG (reference sequence). The CDR3 loop reads CAWSSGTYEQYF. The CDR3 nucleotides read TGTGCCTGGAGTAGCGGGACCTACGAGCAGTACTTC.